This is a list of T cell receptor beta chains from one sample in a study of cytomegalovirus exposure and HLA in healthy donors. The data were produced by immunoSEQ multiplex PCR, yet TCRdb's version contains in-frame clones alone and is incomplete. The sample has about 330,000 clones; 86% are singletons. Sequenced sample: PBMCs. The receptors stem from a woman between 18 and 29 years old in good health and CMV-seronegative. The CDR3 runs from the conserved cysteine through the conserved F or W. Fields, in order: J gene, V gene, CDR3 length, D gene, CDR3 protein. A D gene is named only where the DNA matches it firmly.

>TRBJ2-7|TRBV5-1|14|TRBD2
CASSFLAGSYEQYF
>TRBJ2-7|TRBV19|11|.
CPSGTNLEQYF
>TRBJ2-5|TRBV9|13|.
CASSPPRVETQYF
>TRBJ2-1|TRBV5-4|15|.
CASSSRWGADNEQFF
>TRBJ2-3|TRBV7-3|13|.
CASSRTSTDTQYF
>TRBJ2-3|TRBV2|14|.
CASSDTTDTDTQYF
>TRBJ1-4|TRBV15|15|.
CATSRDPGEGEKLFF
>TRBJ1-5|TRBV13|19|TRBD1
CASSLVSPGQNSSNQPQHF
>TRBJ2-7|TRBV6-5|14|TRBD1
CASSWDRLTYEQYF
>TRBJ1-1|TRBV9|13|.
CASSSLGTVEAFF
>TRBJ2-2|TRBV5-1|15|TRBD2
CASSSGTRGTGELFF
>TRBJ2-1|TRBV7-9|15|.
CASSLTGDSYNEQFF
>TRBJ2-5|TRBV9|16|TRBD2
CASSVASSGRRETQYF
>TRBJ2-7|TRBV9|15|TRBD2
CASSVEGAGGDEQYF
>TRBJ2-1|TRBV7-3|11|.
CASSPGQKQFF
>TRBJ2-7|TRBV7-6|13|.
CASSLMGAGEQYF
>TRBJ1-1|TRBV9|14|.
CASSESGEGTEAFF
>TRBJ2-2|TRBV18|16|TRBD1
CASSPPGTANTGELFF
>TRBJ1-2|TRBV5-1|13|.
CASSFGSGDGYTF
>TRBJ2-2|TRBV15|14|.
CATIERQGHGELFF
>TRBJ2-7|TRBV7-9|14|TRBD2
CASSLTSVTYEQYF
>TRBJ2-1|TRBV5-6|18|TRBD2
CASSAILAGVSSYNEQFF
>TRBJ1-5|TRBV19|13|.
CASNGNREQPQHF
>TRBJ2-1|TRBV5-1|14|TRBD1
CASSPGQDVIEQFF
>TRBJ2-1|TRBV6-7|15|TRBD2
CASSELAGNYNEQFF
>TRBJ2-5|TRBV7-9|15|TRBD2
CASSLLRGVGETQYF
>TRBJ2-7|TRBV28|16|TRBD2
CASSSSGTSGLYEQYF
>TRBJ2-7|TRBV9|14|TRBD1
CASSLGGATYEQYF
>TRBJ1-4|TRBV6-7|19|.
CASSYPTGLLPTTNEKLFF
>TRBJ2-1|TRBV28|15|TRBD2
CASSPPASGENEQFF
>TRBJ1-2|TRBV4-2|14|TRBD1
CASSQVEGAQGYTF
>TRBJ2-1|TRBV19|18|TRBD2
CASQSTFLVGLADNEQFF
>TRBJ1-2|TRBV5-1|14|.
CASSLDNERSGYTF
>TRBJ1-2|TRBV28|15|.
CASSLSVGGNYGYTF
>TRBJ1-5|TRBV4-1|14|.
CASSPIAGNQPQHF
>TRBJ2-6|TRBV28|15|.
CASSFALAGANVLTF
>TRBJ2-3|TRBV4-1|17|.
CASSREGGAGGTDTQYF
>TRBJ2-1|TRBV28|13|.
CASTPSSYNEQFF
>TRBJ1-1|TRBV5-1|16|.
CASSSKGVDMNTEAFF
>TRBJ1-2|TRBV7-9|14|.
CASSLESGFYGYTF
>TRBJ2-1|TRBV19|19|TRBD2
CASSPSSGRVVGSYNEQFF
>TRBJ2-1|TRBV14|15|TRBD1
CASSQRQGTYNEQFF
>TRBJ2-5|TRBV2|16|TRBD2
CASSEVSGGQYETQYF
>TRBJ1-2|TRBV27|15|TRBD1
CASSPRQGAPYGYTF
>TRBJ1-4|TRBV9|19|TRBD1
CASSVAWDSLRATNEKLFF
>TRBJ2-5|TRBV6-1|15|TRBD1
CASASMTGIQETQYF
>TRBJ2-1|TRBV19|13|TRBD1
CASSRQGAAEQFF
>TRBJ1-2|TRBV7-2|15|.
CASTYKTGGLDGYTF
>TRBJ2-7|TRBV5-6|14|TRBD2
CASSLGRYSYEQYF
>TRBJ2-1|TRBV11-3|16|.
CASSSAPADSYNEQFF
>TRBJ1-5|TRBV27|14|.
CASSPLDSNQPQHF
>TRBJ1-1|TRBV6-5|14|.
CASSYRGGNTEAFF
>TRBJ2-7|TRBV7-3|15|TRBD2
CAVDGGVGTTGEQYF
>TRBJ2-2|TRBV15|15|TRBD1
CATSRGQGNTGELFF
>TRBJ2-5|TRBV5-6|15|TRBD1
CASSILGQIREGQYF
>TRBJ2-7|TRBV13|15|TRBD1
CASSYRDRVSYEQYF
>TRBJ2-2|TRBV5-1|15|TRBD1
CASSRTGPNTGELFF
>TRBJ1-1|TRBV6-6|13|.
CASSRGPASRAFF
>TRBJ2-1|TRBV7-3|15|.
CASSSGVGYYNEQFF